This T cell receptor beta chain was sequenced in a study of identical twins. Each donor was a healthy Caucasian. CDR1 is DFQATT, CDR2 SNEGSKA, per germline (reference sequence). CDR3 length equals 10 residues. This clonotype was found many times. Its antigen remains unidentified. The cDNA had a unique molecular identifier and a template-switch universal primer site. TCRdb reprocessed the 5' RACE reads with MiXCR, giving one entry per CDR3 protein. The sample gives about 550,000 distinct CDR3 sequences, 20% to 25% of which show up once; approximately 0.5% is in the top ten. Study-wide results and caveats: Zero-insertion analyses might be partly confounded by invariant T cells like MAIT and iNKT. Donors were not followed over many years; analysis was cross-sectional.

The data were also submitted as part of a second study, on yellow fever vaccine responses in identical twins.

Material for sequencing was CD4+ T cells sorted from blood. This sequence was found in a woman aged 18-29 years in good health. This sequence joins TRBV20-1 and TRBJ2-5, with no clear D. The CDR3 loop is CGTATETQYF. CDR3 in DNA: TGCGGCACGGCTACTGAGACCCAGTACTTC.